The 23 T cell receptor beta chains below come from one sample, sequenced in a study of blood T cell repertoires in COVID-19. Repertoires were generated with immunoSEQ multiplex PCR, while TCRdb's copy carries only in-frame clones and drops some. The sample holds about 170,000 clones, approximately 83% seen once. The sequenced material came from peripheral blood. The receptors derive from a woman aged 80 or over with acute or convalescent COVID-19.

The rearrangement joins TRBV9 to TRBJ2-3; D is ambiguous. Germline-derived CDR1 and CDR2 are SGDLS and YYNGEE. CDR3 length equals 14 residues. Trimming removed 0 bases at V and 8 bases at J, with 13 bases between. This chain's CDR3 is CASSVESMPVTQYF. CDR3 bases: TGTGCCAGCAGCGTAGAAAGCATGCCGGTTACGCAGTATTTT.

This sequence joins TRBV27 and TRBJ1-1; D is perhaps TRBD1 (6 bases). CDR1 is MNHEY and CDR2 is SMNVEV in the germline V gene (reference sequence). The CDR3 loop spans 15 amino acids. The V gene lost 0 bases and the J gene lost 0 bases, with 8 bases spanning the gap. CDR3 in DNA: TGTGCCAGCAGTTTATCGGGACAAGTGAACACTGAAGCTTTCTTT. It is translated as CASSLSGQVNTEAFF.

This clone was observed a few times. The chain combines TRBV20-1 with TRBJ1-5; 7 nucleotides agree with TRBD1. Germline CDR1 reads DFQATT; CDR2 reads SNEGSKA (reference sequence). V lost 3 bases to trimming and J lost 6 bases; unmatched junction nucleotides: 14. The CDR3 loop spans 16 amino acids. Here the CDR3 DNA reads TGCAGTGCTAGTGGGGGTCTAGGACAGGCGGGTCAGCCCCAGCATTTT. As protein: CSASGGLGQAGQPQHF.

The CDR3 coding sequence is TGTGCCAGCAGAGGTTCAGGGGGGAACTATGGCTACACCTTC. It specifies CASRGSGGNYGYTF. The J gene is TRBJ1-2, the V gene TRBV7-9; 7 positions match TRBD1. Germline trimming cut 6 bases from V and 2 bases from J; bases unmatched to any gene: 6. This CDR3 has 14 amino acids. CDR1 is SEHNR, CDR2 FQNEAQ, per germline (reference sequence).

This chain links TRBV27 with TRBJ1-1; 8 bases are a match to TRBD1. The J segment lost 4 bases and the V segment lost 5 bases, leaving 9 bases of the junction unmatched. The CDR3 has 15 residues. Germline CDR1 reads MNHEY; CDR2 reads SMNVEV (reference sequence). The CDR3, as DNA: TGTGCCAGCAGTCATTCTCGGGACAGGATCACTGAAGCTTTCTTT. Residues: CASSHSRDRITEAFF.

This chain connects TRBV7-2 to TRBJ2-3; 10 bases are shared with TRBD2. V dropped 1 base and J dropped 0; count of bases not matched to a gene: 7. Germline V gene data show CDR1 as SGHTA and CDR2 as FQGNSA. The CDR3 consists of 18 residues. The CDR3 reads CASSLDPSGSASTDTQYF. The CDR3 DNA reads TGTGCCAGCAGCTTAGATCCTAGCGGGAGCGCGAGCACAGATACGCAGTATTTT. Combining the CDR3 with reference TRBV7-2 and TRBJ2-3 gives the whole variable domain GAGVSQSPSNKVTEKGKDVELRCDPISGHTALYWYRQSLGQGLEFLIYFQGNSAPDKSGLPSDRFSAERTGGSVSTLTIQRTQQEDSAVYLCASSLDPSGSASTDTQYFGPGTRLTVL.

Notes on this clone: The sample has other DNA sequences that encode this CDR3 too. The V call is TRBV3-1 (or the pseudogene TRBV3-2), the J call TRBJ1-6; tentative D call: TRBD1 (5 bases). Looked up from germline, CDR1 is LGHDT and CDR2 is YNNKEL (reference sequence). The CDR3 runs to 18 residues. Deletions cut 0 bases from V and 0 bases from J, with 12 bases between. CDR3 in amino acids: CASSQERRGSSYNSPLHF. The DNA of the CDR3 is TGTGCCAGCAGCCAAGAGAGGAGGGGAAGCTCCTATAATTCACCCCTCCACTTT.

This clone was recorded only once. V usage is TRBV6-6 and J usage is TRBJ1-1; D unclear. Looked up from germline, CDR1 is MNHNY and CDR2 is SVGAGI (reference sequence). Trimming removed 2 bases at V and 1 base at J, with 8 bases between. The CDR3 has 14 residues. The CDR3 sequence: CASSYERGNTEAFF. The CDR3 coding sequence is TGTGCCAGCAGTTACGAACGGGGGAACACTGAAGCTTTCTTT.

The chain couples TRBV2 to TRBJ1-2; 11 bases align to TRBD1. The CDR3 loop spans 15 amino acids. From germline, CDR1 is SNHLY and CDR2 FYNNEI. V dropped 5 bases and J dropped 5; count of bases not matched to a gene: 7. CDR3 region: CASSPGTGGWYGYTF. The CDR3 region has the DNA TGTGCCAGCAGTCCCGGGACAGGGGGGTGGTATGGCTACACCTTC. The full variable domain, in which reference TRBV2 and TRBJ1-2 provide the parts outside the CDR3, is EPEVTQTPSHQVTQMGQEVILRCVPISNHLYFYWYRQILGQKVEFLVSFYNNEISEKSEIFDDQFSVERPDGSNFTLKIRSTKLEDSAMYFCASSPGTGGWYGYTFGSGTRLTVV.

This chain uses TRBV18 with TRBJ1-5; the D is unclear. The germline CDR1 and CDR2 sequences are KGHSH and LQKENI. The V gene lost 4 bases and the J gene lost 0 bases, with 10 bases spanning the gap. CDR3 size: 15 residues. CDR3 in amino acids: CASSLSVPSNQPQHF. CDR3 DNA: TGTGCCAGCTCACTCTCGGTTCCTAGCAATCAGCCCCAGCATTTT.

The chain couples TRBV6-4 to TRBJ2-3; TRBD1 aligns across 10 bases. Germline values: CDR1 MRHNA, CDR2 SNTAGT. V shed 5 bases, J shed 3 bases, and the junction held 5 bases outside the gene matches. CDR3 size: 15 residues. The CDR3 reads CASSMTGGGTDTQYF. CDR3 coding DNA: TGTGCCAGCAGTATGACAGGGGGCGGAACAGATACGCAGTATTTT.

This chain uses TRBV5-6 with TRBJ2-7; the D gene is possibly TRBD2 (5 bases). The CDR3 runs to 17 residues. With 0 bases removed from V and 3 bases from J, the gap between germline ends came to 19 bases. CDR1 and CDR2 (germline): SGHDT, YYEEEE. The CDR3 region has the DNA TGTGCCAGCAGCTTGGTTTCAGGACTGAAGATAGGCTACGAGCAGTACTTC. Its translation: CASSLVSGLKIGYEQYF.

This chain links TRBV7-2 with TRBJ2-3, with 7 bases identical to TRBD2. The CDR3 totals 16 residues. Germline-derived CDR1 and CDR2 are SGHTA and FQGNSA. V lost 1 base to trimming and J lost 5 bases; unmatched junction nucleotides: 9. In DNA form, the CDR3 reads TGTGCCAGCAGCTTAGTTCCAGCGGGAAACGGAGATACGCAGTATTTT. This gives the protein CASSLVPAGNGDTQYF.

The V gene is TRBV5-6, the J gene TRBJ2-3; 11 nucleotides match TRBD2. Germline CDR1 is SGHDT and CDR2 is YYEEEE. Trimming cost V 3 bases and J 0 bases; bases outside gene matches: 9. The CDR3 length is 18 residues. In DNA form, the CDR3 reads TGTGCCAGCAGCTCCCCCGGTTTAGCGGGGGGGAGCACAGATACGCAGTATTTT. Protein sequence: CASSSPGLAGGSTDTQYF.

The V and J genes are TRBV19 and TRBJ1-4; 8 nucleotides line up with TRBD1. This CDR3 contains 15 residues. With 6 bases clipped from V and 6 bases from J, the junction kept 9 bases outside the gene matches. Germline assignment: CDR1 LNHDA and CDR2 SQIVND (reference sequence). As DNA, the CDR3 is TGTGCCAGTAGAACCGGGACAGGCTTGGATGAAAAACTGTTTTTT. It is translated as CASRTGTGLDEKLFF. The variable domain in full, completed from reference TRBV19 and TRBJ1-4, reads DGGITQSPKYLFRKEGQNVTLSCEQNLNHDAMYWYRQDPGQGLRLIYYSQIVNDFQKGDIAEGYSVSREKKESFPLTVTSAQKNPTAFYLCASRTGTGLDEKLFFGSGTQLSVL.

The CDR3 DNA sequence: TGTGCCAGCAGCCCACAGGGATCTGGGGCCAACGTCCTGACTTTC. Translation: CASSPQGSGANVLTF. The genes are TRBV6-4 and TRBJ2-6; D might be TRBD1 (6 bases). The length of the CDR3 is 15 residues. V dropped 6 bases and J dropped 1 base, with 10 bases sitting between them. The germline V gene encodes CDR1 MRHNA and CDR2 SNTAGT.

This clone was recorded once. The V call is TRBV7-2, the J call TRBJ2-5, with D perhaps TRBD1 (6 bases). Germline V gives CDR1 SGHTA, CDR2 FQGNSA. The CDR3 runs to 13 residues. The germline V and J ends were trimmed by 3 bases and 6 bases, with 11 bases remaining between them. This CDR3 reads CASSFYRAQTQYF. The CDR3 DNA follows: TGTGCCAGCAGCTTTTACAGGGCCCAGACCCAGTACTTC. The variable domain in full, with the rest retrieved from reference TRBV7-2 and TRBJ2-5, is GAGVSQSPSNKVTEKGKDVELRCDPISGHTALYWYRQSLGQGLEFLIYFQGNSAPDKSGLPSDRFSAERTGGSVSTLTIQRTQQEDSAVYLCASSFYRAQTQYFGPGTRLLVL.

The genes are TRBV5-5 and TRBJ1-3, with D hard to call. The germline V gene encodes CDR1 SGHKS and CDR2 YYEKEE (reference sequence). The CDR3 totals 15 residues. V dropped 3 bases and J dropped 0 bases, with 10 bases sitting between them. CDR3 in DNA: TGTGCCAGCAGCTCGGTGGGGAGCTCTGGAAACACCATATATTTT. This codes for CASSSVGSSGNTIYF.

The chain combines TRBV3-1 (or the pseudogene TRBV3-2) with TRBJ2-3; 13 bases are shared with TRBD2. The CDR3 length is 16 residues. The ends lost 4 bases at V and 4 bases at J; junction bases unmatched: 5. The germline V gene encodes CDR1 LGHDT and CDR2 YNNKEL (reference sequence). CDR3 loop: CASSRGLAGVADTQYF. CDR3 DNA sequence: TGTGCCAGCAGCCGAGGACTAGCGGGAGTAGCAGATACGCAGTATTTT.

The gene calls are TRBV5-4 and TRBJ2-7; D is possibly TRBD1 (6 bases). Germline CDR1 reads SGHNT; CDR2 reads YYREEE (reference sequence). V was trimmed by 4 bases and J by 2 bases, leaving 13 bases between them. There are 14 residues in the CDR3. CDR3 nucleotide sequence: TGTGCCAGCAGCGAGGGGGTAGGTCCCTACGAGCAGTACTTC. Its protein is CASSEGVGPYEQYF.

The chain employs TRBV9 and TRBJ1-2; TRBD1 might be the D (6 bases). From germline, CDR1 is SGDLS and CDR2 YYNGEE. This CDR3 region has 15 residues. V lost 4 bases and J 8 bases, leaving 21 bases between the germline ends. This CDR3 is CASSPSNRALGGYTF. The CDR3 DNA reads TGTGCCAGCAGCCCCTCAAACAGGGCCCTAGGGGGCTACACCTTC.

The chain employs TRBV29-1 and TRBJ2-3; TRBD1 agrees at 7 bases. The J segment lost 1 base and the V segment lost 7 bases, leaving 8 bases of the junction unmatched. Per germline, CDR1 SQVTM and CDR2 ANQGSEA. The CDR3 covers 14 residues. CDR3 coding DNA: TGCAGCGCCGGGACAGCTTTGGGCACAGATACGCAGTATTTT. This encodes CSAGTALGTDTQYF.

This chain links TRBV28 with TRBJ1-5, with D possibly TRBD1 on 6 matching bases. V was clipped by 6 bases and J by 5 bases, with 14 bases between them. Germline assignment: CDR1 MDHEN and CDR2 SYDVKM. The CDR3 has 14 residues. CDR3 residues: CASSRGGGDQPQHF. CDR3 in DNA: TGTGCCAGCAGCCGTGGGGGCGGCGATCAGCCCCAGCATTTT.